This passage covers 9 T cell receptor beta chains from one sample sequenced in a study of T-cell memory formation after mild COVID-19. One entry per CDR3 protein, called by TCRdb with MiXCR from the 5' RACE reads. Among around 340,000 distinct CDR3 sequences listed, approximately 14% were seen once. Sequencing was done on a sample of PBMCs or a T cell subset sorted from them (not recorded which). These receptors came from a man aged 18 to 30 who had mild COVID-19 (a few samples of this study predate the infection). Cell type and time point are not known.

This clonotype is a singleton in its sample. J is TRBJ1-1 and V is TRBV6-1, with D uncertain. CDR1 and CDR2 (germline): MNHNS, SASEGT. V was shortened by 4 bases and J by 4 bases, with 13 bases between the two germline ends. This CDR3 is 14 amino acids long. CDR3 DNA: TGTGCCAGCAGTGGGTGGGCTTCTACCACTGAAGCTTTCTTT. It encodes CASSGWASTTEAFF.

This clonotype has only a few counts. DNA of the CDR3: TGTGCCAGCCTGGACAGGAACAATGAAAAACTGTTTTTT. This codes for CASLDRNNEKLFF. V usage is TRBV12-3 or TRBV12-4 and J usage is TRBJ1-4; 7 nucleotides line up with TRBD1. This CDR3 spans 13 amino acids. V gave up 8 bases and J gave up 5 bases; unmatched junction bases: 5.

This clonotype was counted only a few times. The genes are TRBV28 and TRBJ2-5, with D perhaps TRBD1 (5 bases). The CDR3 extends over 12 amino acids. CDR1 and CDR2 (germline): MDHEN, SYDVKM. Deletions cut 4 bases from V and 7 bases from J, with 10 bases between. CDR3 in amino acids: CASSYLTGTQYF. CDR3 nucleotide sequence: TGTGCCAGCAGTTATTTAACAGGGACCCAGTACTTC. The whole variable domain, remainder taken from reference TRBV28 and TRBJ2-5, is DVKVTQSSRYLVKRTGEKVFLECVQDMDHENMFWYRQDPGLGLRLIYFSYDVKMKEKGDIPEGYSVSREKKERFSLILESASTNQTSMYLCASSYLTGTQYFGPGTRLLVL.

The J gene is TRBJ1-2, the V gene TRBV20-1; maybe TRBD1 (5 bases). V lost 6 bases, J lost 8 bases, and 16 bases lay in between. Germline V gene lookup returns CDR1 DFQATT and CDR2 SNEGSKA (reference sequence). There are 12 residues in the CDR3. The CDR3 nucleotides are TGCAGTGCCATAGAGGAGGGGCGAGGCTACACCTTC. It specifies CSAIEEGRGYTF.

This sequence joins TRBV5-5 and TRBJ2-1, with a weak D call TRBD2 (5 bases). CDR1 is SGHKS and CDR2 is YYEKEE in the germline V gene (reference sequence). CDR3 size: 16 residues. V gave up 2 bases and J gave up 5 bases, with 17 bases separating them. The CDR3 loop is CASSFLPGRVNNEQFF. In DNA form, the CDR3 reads TGTGCCAGCAGCTTTCTTCCCGGGCGGGTAAACAATGAGCAGTTCTTC.

V gene TRBV6-2 or TRBV6-3 combines with J gene TRBJ1-5; D is unresolved. Trimming removed 4 bases from V and 3 bases from J, with 16 bases in between. Germline values: CDR1 MNHEY, CDR2 SVGEGT. CDR3 length: 16 residues. CDR3 DNA sequence: TGTGCCAGCAGTTCTTTGACTCCGGGCGACAATCAGCCCCAGCATTTT. As protein: CASSSLTPGDNQPQHF.

CDR3 in DNA: TGCAGTGCTAGATATGAGGGGAGTACCGGGGAGCTGTTTTTT. It is translated as CSARYEGSTGELFF. The chain joins TRBV20-1 to TRBJ2-2; D possibly matches TRBD1 or TRBD2 (5 bases each). Germline V lookup: CDR1 DFQATT, CDR2 SNEGSKA (reference sequence). The V end was cut by 2 bases, the J end by 5 bases, with 12 bases between. The CDR3 contains 14 residues.

The V and J genes are TRBV6-6 and TRBJ2-5; TRBD1 matches 8 bases. CDR3 length: 17 residues. Germline V CDR1 and CDR2: MNHNY, SVGAGI (reference sequence). V trimming: 4 bases; J trimming: 5 bases; junction bases outside the gene matches: 15. The DNA for the CDR3 is TGTGCCAGCAGTTTAAAGGACAGGGCAGGGGTAAGGGAGACCCAGTACTTC. It yields the protein CASSLKDRAGVRETQYF.

The chain combines TRBV6-5 with TRBJ2-2; maybe TRBD2 (6 bases). The ends were cut back, 5 bases at V and 4 bases at J, with 11 bases in the middle. In germline, CDR1 is MNHEY, CDR2 SVGAGI. The CDR3 is 14 amino acids. As DNA, the CDR3 is TGTGCCAGCAGTGGGCGGGGACCCACCGGGGAGCTGTTTTTT. It is translated as CASSGRGPTGELFF.